The sequence of this T cell receptor beta chain was determined in a study of response to subunit inactivated influenza vaccine. Points from the study as a whole: A suggestion made by the authors is that each seasonal influenza vaccination recruits few new T cells.

TCRdb re-analysed the RT-PCR reads in MiXCR, keeping a single row per CDR3 protein. The data show hundreds of thousands of distinct CDR3 sequences, with around 20% seen just once and 11% held by the top ten. CDR3 size: 14 residues. With 8 bases clipped from V and 0 bases from J, the junction kept 6 bases outside the gene matches. CDR1 is DFQATT and CDR2 is SNEGSKA in the germline V gene (reference sequence). Concerning this clonotype: Antigen: not known.

The receptor comes from a man between 50 and 59 years old who received an inactivated influenza vaccine. Sequenced here: PBMCs from blood, sampled about 5 days after vaccination. The gene calls are TRBV20-1 and TRBJ2-5; 10 bases align to TRBD2. The DNA for the CDR3 is TGCAGTTACCTAGCGGGGGCCAACCAAGAGACCCAGTACTTC. Translation gives CSYLAGANQETQYF.